A single sample is the source of the 21 T cell receptor beta chains below, sequenced in a study of cytomegalovirus exposure and HLA in healthy donors (dated by TCRdb to about 2017). Library construction relied on the immunoSEQ multiplex PCR assay. A mixture of 60 forward primers for TCR Vbeta segments and 13 reverse primers for TCR Jbeta segments was used in the multiplex PCR. TCRdb took this table from immuneACCESS and kept in-frame rearrangements with V and J called. Such tables lack part of the clones; where checked against another copy, unresolved V genes explain under half of the gap, and the rest is unexplained. A total of some 85,000 clones appear in this sample, about four fifths of them only once. The top ten clones comprise about 2.4% of the sample. Specimen: PBMCs. Source of these receptors: a woman between 50 and 59 years old in good health and CMV-seronegative.

The rearrangement uses TRBV15 and TRBJ2-7; tentative D call: TRBD1 (6 bases). Between the trimmed V and J ends, which lost 5 bases and 1 base, there was a span of 15 bases. The germline gives CDR1 LNHNV, CDR2 YYDKDF (reference sequence). CDR3 size: 15 residues. CDR3 coding DNA: TGTGCCACCAGCGCTTCACAGGGCCCATCCTACGAGCAGTACTTC. Its protein is CATSASQGPSYEQYF.

This rearrangement joins TRBV11-2 to TRBJ2-2; D gene ambiguous. CDR3 size: 16 residues. V was clipped by 4 bases and J by 7 bases, with 19 bases between them. The germline CDR1 and CDR2 sequences are SGHAT and FQNNGV. CDR3: CASSSGGHSFVGELFF. CDR3 bases: TGTGCCAGCAGCTCCGGCGGTCATTCCTTCGTCGGGGAGCTGTTTTTT. The variable domain in full, completed from reference TRBV11-2 and TRBJ2-2, reads EAGVAQSPRYKIIEKRQSVAFWCNPISGHATLYWYQQILGQGPKLLIQFQNNGVVDDSQLPKDRFSAERLKGVDSTLKIQPAKLEDSAVYLCASSSGGHSFVGELFFGEGSRLTVL.

The chain joins TRBV9 to TRBJ1-5; TRBD1 matches at 8 bases. The ends lost 3 bases at V and 4 bases at J; junction bases unmatched: 6. The CDR3 has 15 amino acids. Germline CDR1 is SGDLS and CDR2 is YYNGEE. The DNA of the CDR3 is TGTGCCAGCAGCGCCGCAGGGGGCTCGAATCAGCCCCAGCATTTT. Amino acids: CASSAAGGSNQPQHF.

The chain is built from TRBV27 and TRBJ2-3; D gene uncertain. Germline CDR1 is MNHEY and CDR2 is SMNVEV (reference sequence). V lost 5 bases, J lost 0 bases, and 12 bases lay in between. The CDR3 has 15 residues. The CDR3 DNA is TGTGCCAGCAGTCATTTTTCGGAGAGCACAGATACGCAGTATTTT. Its translation: CASSHFSESTDTQYF.

The gene calls are TRBV5-4 and TRBJ2-7; 9 nucleotides match TRBD1. The CDR3 has 16 residues. Trimming at V came to 4 bases and at J to 0 bases, leaving 8 bases not matched to a gene. Germline V gene data show CDR1 as SGHNT and CDR2 as YYREEE (reference sequence). The CDR3: CASSDARDRVSYEQYF. In nucleotides, the CDR3 is TGTGCCAGCAGCGACGCCCGGGACAGGGTCTCCTACGAGCAGTACTTC. The complete variable domain, with remaining parts taken from reference TRBV5-4 and TRBJ2-7, reads ETGVTQSPTHLIKTRGQQVTLRCSSQSGHNTVSWYQQALGQGPQFIFQYYREEENGRGNFPPRFSGLQFPNYSSELNVNALELDDSALYLCASSDARDRVSYEQYFGPGTRLTVT.

Worth noting for this clone: An end of the junction does not agree with germline; a read error may underlie this. The rearrangement joins TRBV7-9 to TRBJ1-1, with D possibly TRBD1 on 6 matching bases. The CDR3 runs 12 residues. The germline CDR1 and CDR2 sequences are SEHNR and FQNEAQ (reference sequence). The CDR3 protein is CSSSLATGEAFF. In DNA form, the CDR3 reads TGTTCCAGCAGCTTAGCGACAGGTGAAGCTTTCTTT.

This clone came up a few times. The chain uses TRBV10-3 and TRBJ1-3; D may be TRBD1 (5 bases). Trimming removed 6 bases at V and 0 bases at J, with 12 bases between. Germline V gives CDR1 ENHRY, CDR2 SYGVKD. The CDR3 covers 15 residues. The CDR3 loop is CAISGGLSSGNTIYF. The CDR3 DNA is TGTGCCATCAGCGGGGGACTCAGCTCTGGAAACACCATATATTTT.

V usage is TRBV6-1 and J usage is TRBJ1-3; D is ambiguous. Germline V gene lookup returns CDR1 MNHNS and CDR2 SASEGT. There are 16 residues in the CDR3. Trimming removed 2 bases at V and 4 bases at J, with 15 bases between. The chain's CDR3 is CASSEIRTGGGNTIYF. In DNA form, the CDR3 reads TGTGCCAGCAGTGAAATTAGGACGGGCGGGGGAAACACCATATATTTT.

V is TRBV5-4 and J is TRBJ2-5, with D perhaps matching TRBD1 (6 bases). Germline V lookup: CDR1 SGHNT, CDR2 YYREEE (reference sequence). Trimming took 5 bases from V and 5 from J, leaving 16 bases between them. This CDR3 region has 14 residues. CDR3 DNA sequence: TGTGCCAGCAGTTCGGCAGGGGTGGTGGAGACCCAGTACTTC. It specifies CASSSAGVVETQYF.

The CDR3 nucleotides read TGTGCCAGCAGGCTTCCGGGACAGGGCAATGAGCAGTTCTTC. This sequence encodes CASRLPGQGNEQFF. This chain connects TRBV7-9 to TRBJ2-1, with 9 bases aligning to TRBD1. Per germline, CDR1 SEHNR and CDR2 FQNEAQ (reference sequence). The CDR3 covers 14 residues. J gave up 6 bases and V 6 bases, and 6 bases lay outside the gene matches.

This clone appeared a single time. This sequence joins TRBV4-1 and TRBJ2-7; weak D call: TRBD2 (7 bases). Germline CDR1 MGHRA, CDR2 YSYEKL. V was trimmed by 0 bases and J by 12 bases, leaving 21 bases between them. This CDR3 has 15 residues. CDR3 region: CASSQEATGRGGRYF. The CDR3 nucleotides are TGCGCCAGCAGCCAAGAGGCAACAGGGAGGGGGGGTCGGTACTTC.

V and J are TRBV15 and TRBJ2-5, with 12 bases identical to TRBD2. The CDR3 covers 15 residues. Germline trimming cut 1 base from V and 3 bases from J; bases unmatched to any gene: 0. Germline assignment: CDR1 LNHNV and CDR2 YYDKDF (reference sequence). As DNA, the CDR3 is TGTGCCACCAGCAGAGCTAGCGGGGGGGAAGAGACCCAGTACTTC. Residues: CATSRASGGEETQYF.

The V call is TRBV7-7, the J call TRBJ2-1; D might be TRBD1 (6 bases). Germline CDR1 SSHAT, CDR2 FNYEAQ (reference sequence). The CDR3 consists of 11 residues. The CDR3 nucleotides read TGTGCTATAACACAGGGCCGTGAGCAGTTCTTC. It codes for CAITQGREQFF.

This clone has a handful of counts. At one boundary the junction diverges from the germline segment, which might be a read error. The V and J genes are TRBV28 and TRBJ2-2; TRBD1 matches at 9 bases. The germline gives CDR1 MDHEN, CDR2 SYDVKM. The CDR3 runs to 15 residues. The chain's CDR3 is CASSLWDRATGELFF. CDR3 coding DNA: TGTGCCAGCAGTCTATGGGACAGGGCTACCGGGGAGCTGTTTTTT.

This rearrangement joins TRBV27 to TRBJ1-1; 11 bases map to TRBD1. The germline V gene encodes CDR1 MNHEY and CDR2 SMNVEV (reference sequence). V lost 4 bases and J lost 5; bases outside the gene matches: 9. The CDR3 has 16 amino acids. CDR3 bases: TGTGCCAGCAGTTCCTCCGGGACAGGGGGGGGAACTGAAGCTTTCTTT. Its translation is CASSSSGTGGGTEAFF.

The genes are TRBV5-1 and TRBJ2-1; 7 bases align to TRBD2. Trimming at V came to 2 bases and at J to 4 bases, leaving 6 bases not matched to a gene. CDR3 size: 15 residues. Germline values: CDR1 SGHRS, CDR2 YFSETQ. CDR3 residues: CASSLSAGVYNEQFF. The CDR3 DNA follows: TGCGCCAGCAGCTTATCGGCGGGAGTTTACAATGAGCAGTTCTTC.

CDR3 coding DNA: TGTGCCAGCACCAGTGGGCAGGGGGGCTTACAAGAGACCCAGTACTTC. Translation: CASTSGQGGLQETQYF. The chain uses TRBV5-4 and TRBJ2-5; TRBD1 might be the D (7 bases). The CDR3 covers 16 residues. CDR1 and CDR2 (germline): SGHNT, YYREEE (reference sequence). Trimming removed 6 bases from V and 2 bases from J, with 20 bases in between.

Here the CDR3 DNA reads TGCGCCAGCAGCCAGGGGACAGGGGTCACCGGGGAGCTGTTTTTT. Encoded protein: CASSQGTGVTGELFF. J is TRBJ2-2 and V is TRBV4-1, with 10 bases matching TRBD1. The ends lost 3 bases at V and 4 bases at J; junction bases unmatched: 2. The CDR3 covers 15 residues. The germline gives CDR1 MGHRA, CDR2 YSYEKL.

The V call is TRBV19, the J call TRBJ1-1; D not resolved. Germline CDR1 is LNHDA and CDR2 is SQIVND (reference sequence). This CDR3 contains 13 residues. Trimming removed 4 bases at V and 1 base at J, with 7 bases between. DNA of the CDR3: TGTGCCAGTAGTAAGGAGAAGAACACTGAAGCTTTCTTT. It codes for CASSKEKNTEAFF.

The sample holds one count of this clone. The chain carries TRBV10-3 and TRBJ2-3, with D possibly TRBD2 on 5 matching bases. The CDR3 has 14 amino acids. Deletions cut 9 bases from V and 3 bases from J, with 16 bases between. The V gene's germline CDR1 is ENHRY and CDR2 SYGVKD. CDR3 sequence reads: CAILGGGFTDTQYF. CDR3 DNA sequence: TGTGCCATTTTAGGTGGAGGTTTTACAGATACGCAGTATTTT.

V and J are TRBV7-8 and TRBJ2-3; TRBD2 matches at 9 bases. The V gene's germline CDR1 is SGHVS and CDR2 FQNEAQ. The CDR3 contains 15 residues. Unmatched junction bases numbered 10, after V lost 5 bases and J lost 7 bases. The CDR3 bases are TGTGCCAGCAGCACCGCCCGGCTAGCGGGGTATACGCAGTATTTT. Translating it yields CASSTARLAGYTQYF.